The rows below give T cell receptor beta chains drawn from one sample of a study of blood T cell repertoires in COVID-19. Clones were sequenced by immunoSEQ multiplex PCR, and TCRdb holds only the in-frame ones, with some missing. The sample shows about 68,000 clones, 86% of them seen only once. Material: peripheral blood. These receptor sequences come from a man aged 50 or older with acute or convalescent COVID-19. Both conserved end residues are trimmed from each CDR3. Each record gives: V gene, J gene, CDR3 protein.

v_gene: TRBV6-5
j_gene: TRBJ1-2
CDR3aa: ASSYSKAGGYT

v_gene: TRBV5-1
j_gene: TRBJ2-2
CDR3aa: ASVDGGTLTGELF

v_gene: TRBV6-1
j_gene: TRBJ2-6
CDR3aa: ASSGRRRSSGANVLT

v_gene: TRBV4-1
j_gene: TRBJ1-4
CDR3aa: ASSQDAEQADGEKLF

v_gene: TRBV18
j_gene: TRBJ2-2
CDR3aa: ASSPRDRVNTGELF

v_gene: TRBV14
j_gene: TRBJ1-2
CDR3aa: ASSPEGAAYGYT

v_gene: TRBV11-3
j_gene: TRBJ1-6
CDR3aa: ASSLASSPLH

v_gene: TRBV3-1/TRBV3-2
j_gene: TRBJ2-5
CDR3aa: ASSRWGHSQETQY

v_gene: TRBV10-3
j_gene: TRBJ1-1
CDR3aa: AISESRGTEAF

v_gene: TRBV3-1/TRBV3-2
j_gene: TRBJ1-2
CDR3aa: ASSFPGRGNYGYT

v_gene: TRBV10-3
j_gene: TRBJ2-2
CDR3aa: ASGKANTGELF

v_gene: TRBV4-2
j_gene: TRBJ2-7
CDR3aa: ASSQAAGSALGNEYEQY

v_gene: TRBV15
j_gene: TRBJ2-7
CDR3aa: ATSSRTGGHEQY

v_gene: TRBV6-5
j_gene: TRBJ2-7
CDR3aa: ASSRTGEPY

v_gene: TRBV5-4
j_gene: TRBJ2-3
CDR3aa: ASSPGLAGFTDTQY

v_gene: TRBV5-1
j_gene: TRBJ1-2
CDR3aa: ASSPGQGAHYGYT

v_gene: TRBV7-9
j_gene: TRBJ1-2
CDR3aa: ATGQGSYGYT

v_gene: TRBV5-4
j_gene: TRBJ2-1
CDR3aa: ASSLGTSGFNEQF

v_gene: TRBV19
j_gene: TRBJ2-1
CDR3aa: ASTQASEQF

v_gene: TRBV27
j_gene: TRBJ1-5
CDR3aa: ASSLYGTGNQPQH

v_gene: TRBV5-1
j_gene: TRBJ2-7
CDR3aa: ASSQDSYEQY

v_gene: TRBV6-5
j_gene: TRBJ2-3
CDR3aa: ASRRGLDTQY

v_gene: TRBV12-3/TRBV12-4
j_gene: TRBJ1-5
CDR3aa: ASSFGINQPQH

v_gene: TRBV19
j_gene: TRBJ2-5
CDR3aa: ASTNGRSSTGGRETQY

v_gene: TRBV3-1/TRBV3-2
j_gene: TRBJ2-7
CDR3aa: ASSQPRQGARGYEQY

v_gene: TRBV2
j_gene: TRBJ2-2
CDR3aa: ASTDTLNTGELF

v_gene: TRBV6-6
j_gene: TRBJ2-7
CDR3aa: ASSYSWTGTYEQY

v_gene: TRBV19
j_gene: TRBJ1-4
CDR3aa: ASSMMTGANEKLF

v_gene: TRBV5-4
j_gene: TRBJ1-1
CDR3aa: ASTRDRANTEAF

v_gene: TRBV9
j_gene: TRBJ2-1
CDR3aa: ASSVAGDPRREQF

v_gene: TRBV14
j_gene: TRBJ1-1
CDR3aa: ASRDRAVNTEAF

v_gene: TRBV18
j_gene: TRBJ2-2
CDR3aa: ASSPRTAPIKTQASTGELF

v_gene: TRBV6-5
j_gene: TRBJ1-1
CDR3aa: ASSPRRTANTEAF

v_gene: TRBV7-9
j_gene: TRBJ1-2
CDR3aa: ASSSRDRGISDGYT

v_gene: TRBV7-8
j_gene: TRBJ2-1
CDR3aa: ASSPTRSPSYNEQF

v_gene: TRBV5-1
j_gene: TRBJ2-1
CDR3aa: ASSSRVRAEQF

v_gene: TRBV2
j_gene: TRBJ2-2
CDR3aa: ASTSGYTGELF

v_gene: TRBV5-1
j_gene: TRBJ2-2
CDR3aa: ASSLVARTGELF

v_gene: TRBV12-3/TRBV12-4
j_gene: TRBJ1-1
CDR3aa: ASSLEGTEAF

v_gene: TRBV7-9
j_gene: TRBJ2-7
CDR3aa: ASSLSLYEQY

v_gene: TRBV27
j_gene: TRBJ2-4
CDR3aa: ASSLNQGAAKNIQY

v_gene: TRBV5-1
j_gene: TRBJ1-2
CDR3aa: ASSQGQAPLYT

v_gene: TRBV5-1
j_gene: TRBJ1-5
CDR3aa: ASSFAGEGQPQH

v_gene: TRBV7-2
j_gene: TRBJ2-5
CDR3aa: ASSLVGRVQETQY

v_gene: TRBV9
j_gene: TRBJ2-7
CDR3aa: ASSVSPDRALYEQY

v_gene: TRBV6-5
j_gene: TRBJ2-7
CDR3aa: ASSYSGGRSGYEQY

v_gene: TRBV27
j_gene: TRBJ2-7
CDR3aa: ASSLSGGGRDPGEQY

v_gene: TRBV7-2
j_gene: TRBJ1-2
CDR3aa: ASSPTKGFPYGYT

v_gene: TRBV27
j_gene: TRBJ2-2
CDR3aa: ASSLLRVGATGELF

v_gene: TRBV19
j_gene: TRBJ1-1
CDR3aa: ASSIRGRGTEAF

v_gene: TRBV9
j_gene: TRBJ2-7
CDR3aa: ASSPLTGGPYEQY

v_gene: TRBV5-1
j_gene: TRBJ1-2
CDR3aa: ASSLGRTGAPPNYGYT

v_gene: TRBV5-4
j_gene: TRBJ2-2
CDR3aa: ASSTQGTNTGELF

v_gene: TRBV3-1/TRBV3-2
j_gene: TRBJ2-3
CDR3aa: ASSLTQGEAQY

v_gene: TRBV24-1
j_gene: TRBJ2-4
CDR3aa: ATSDSPVDRGNIQY

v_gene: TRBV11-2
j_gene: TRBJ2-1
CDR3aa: ASSLRRGSSYNEQF

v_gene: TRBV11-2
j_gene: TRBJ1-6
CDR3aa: ASSSTGGVSSPLH